This T cell receptor (beta chain) was obtained from a study of identical twins. The authors used template switching to add a universal primer site and gave cDNA unique molecular identifiers. TCRdb re-derived calls from the 5' RACE reads in MiXCR, one entry per CDR3 protein. The table records roughly 1.6 million distinct CDR3 sequences, roughly a third of them present only once. This clonotype has only a few counts. Antigen: not known. Germline is not matched at one junction end, which may reflect a read error. Regarding the study as a whole: Modelling underestimated the level of out-of-frame TCR alpha sharing observed in monozygotic twins.

The CDR3 is 13 residues long. Germline V gives CDR1 MNHEY, CDR2 SMNVEV (reference sequence). Each donor (without exception) was a healthy Caucasian. The sequencing input was cord blood. The chain has TRBV27 and TRBJ2-7, with a weak D call TRBD1 (6 bases). This TCR was sampled from a newborn girl in good health. The DNA of the CDR3 is TGCGCCAGCAGCTTCCTCACAGGGTACGAGCAGTACTTC. Encoded protein: CASSFLTGYEQYF.